This T cell receptor beta chain was retrieved from a study of beta chain features in type 1 diabetes. Findings of the study overall: In comparison with healthy donors, patients had naive, central memory and Treg TCRB repertoires that appeared more similar. A moderate, significant TCRB CDR3 shortening appeared in type 1 diabetes across four CD4+ subsets.

The germline V and J ends were trimmed by 2 bases and 0 bases, with 10 bases remaining between them. The CDR3 is 15 residues long. CDR1 GTSNPN and CDR2 SVGIG come from the germline V gene (reference sequence). The study reverse transcribed the entire isolated RNA, so it sequenced expressed TCRB transcripts. Sequenced by immunoSEQ multiplex PCR; TCRdb stores in-frame clones only, minus some. The sample carries hundreds of thousands of clones, around an eighth recorded once. This clone was found a few times. Its specificity is not known. The clonotype originates from a man younger than 35 with type 1 diabetes. J is TRBJ2-2 and V is TRBV30; D possibly corresponds to TRBD1 (5 bases). The sequenced material came from naive CD4+ T cells from blood. CDR3 sequence reads: CAWSQWGANTGELFF. In nucleotides, the CDR3 is TGTGCCTGGAGTCAATGGGGCGCGAACACCGGGGAGCTGTTTTTT.